The 25 T cell receptor beta chains below were found in one sample sequenced in a study of cytomegalovirus exposure and HLA in healthy donors. Primers for the PCR totalled 60 Vbeta and 13 Jbeta. Here immunoSEQ multiplex PCR was the method, and the copy in TCRdb shows in-frame clones only, minus some. The sample lists about 240,000 clones; roughly four fifths were seen once. The sample was PBMCs. These receptors originate from a woman in her fifties or sixties in good health and CMV-seropositive.

V gene TRBV4-1 combines with J gene TRBJ2-7, with D possibly matching TRBD2 (6 bases). V shed 3 bases and J shed 1 base, with 13 bases lying between them. The germline V gene has CDR1 MGHRA and CDR2 YSYEKL. This CDR3 has 15 amino acids. CDR3 in DNA: TGCGCCAGCAGCCACCAAATCGCGGGGTCCTACGAGCAGTACTTC. Its protein is CASSHQIAGSYEQYF.

This clone was picked up one time. The CDR3 loop is CASSEGTGVLVGYTF. CDR3 bases: TGTGCCAGCAGTGAAGGGACAGGGGTGTTAGTTGGCTACACCTTC. This chain joins TRBV2 and TRBJ1-2; 9 bases fit TRBD1. V was pared by 1 base and J by 7 bases, with 7 bases of the junction left unmatched. The CDR3 covers 15 residues. Germline assignment: CDR1 SNHLY and CDR2 FYNNEI.

The genes are TRBV27 and TRBJ2-3, with TRBD2 matching 7 bases. Germline lookup yields CDR1 MNHEY and CDR2 SMNVEV (reference sequence). The CDR3 runs 14 residues. The V and J ends lost 8 bases and 1 base, in that order; junction bases with no gene match: 6. The CDR3: CASGRDYRTDTQYF. CDR3 nucleotides: TGTGCCAGCGGCCGGGACTACCGCACAGATACGCAGTATTTT.

The genes are TRBV27 and TRBJ1-5; D may be TRBD1 (6 bases). V was shortened by 3 bases and J by 7 bases, with 16 bases between the two germline ends. This CDR3 is 15 amino acids long. The germline V gene encodes CDR1 MNHEY and CDR2 SMNVEV (reference sequence). Here the CDR3 reads CASSLQQGVGQPQHF. CDR3 in DNA: TGTGCCAGCAGTTTGCAACAGGGTGTTGGCCAGCCCCAGCATTTT.

CDR3: CASRISGTDTQYF. CDR3 in DNA: TGTGCCAGCAGGATTAGCGGCACAGATACGCAGTATTTT. The rearrangement uses TRBV2 and TRBJ2-3; perhaps TRBD2 as D (5 bases). Trimming removed 6 bases from V and 1 base from J, with 8 bases in between. This CDR3 has 13 amino acids. Germline loops: CDR1 SNHLY, CDR2 FYNNEI.

This CDR3 is CAISQGNEQFF. CDR3 bases: TGTGCCATCTCCCAGGGCAATGAGCAGTTCTTC. V is TRBV10-3 and J is TRBJ2-1, with D perhaps matching TRBD1 (5 bases). CDR3 length: 11 amino acids. Trimming took 8 bases from V and 6 from J, leaving 8 bases between them. Per germline, CDR1 ENHRY and CDR2 SYGVKD.

This chain links TRBV9 with TRBJ2-1, with 8 bases that match TRBD2. The ends lost 4 bases at V and 1 base at J; junction bases unmatched: 4. Germline V gives CDR1 SGDLS, CDR2 YYNGEE. The CDR3 runs 15 residues. The CDR3: CASSITSGSYNEQFF. The DNA of the CDR3 is TGTGCCAGCAGCATCACTAGCGGATCCTACAATGAGCAGTTCTTC.

This clone was observed a handful of times. The chain carries TRBV10-3 and TRBJ2-4, with TRBD2 as a possible D gene (6 bases). V lost 11 bases to trimming and J lost 6 bases, with 17 bases between them. This CDR3 spans 13 amino acids. CDR1 is ENHRY and CDR2 is SYGVKD in the germline V gene. The CDR3: CASSEGWGNIQYF. In DNA form, the CDR3 reads TGTGCCTCCTCGGAGGGTTGGGGAAACATTCAGTACTTC.

This clone was detected a few times. The chain uses TRBV5-6 and TRBJ2-7, with TRBD1 identical over 7 bases. Germline values: CDR1 SGHDT, CDR2 YYEEEE. V was clipped by 0 bases and J by 4 bases; unmatched bases: 1. The CDR3 runs 13 residues. The CDR3 DNA follows: TGTGCCAGCAGCTTGGACAGGGGTTACGAGCAGTACTTC. This sequence encodes CASSLDRGYEQYF.

The J gene is TRBJ1-4, the V gene TRBV5-4; TRBD1 matches at 9 bases. The CDR3 covers 15 residues. Per the germline V gene, CDR1 is SGHNT and CDR2 is YYREEE (reference sequence). The V and J ends lost 3 bases and 8 bases, in that order; junction bases with no gene match: 8. This CDR3 reads CASSSGQGKGEKLFF. Written as DNA, the CDR3 is TGTGCCAGCAGCTCCGGACAGGGGAAGGGGGAAAAACTGTTTTTT.

This CDR3 reads CATSRDRGSNQPQHF. The CDR3 region has the DNA TGTGCCACCAGCAGAGATCGGGGGAGCAATCAGCCCCAGCATTTT. The J gene is TRBJ1-5, the V gene TRBV15; possible D gene TRBD1, 5 bases. Germline V lookup: CDR1 LNHNV, CDR2 YYDKDF (reference sequence). The CDR3 has 15 residues. The germline V and J ends were trimmed by 0 bases and 1 base, with 7 bases remaining between them.

This sequence joins TRBV28 and TRBJ2-7; 11 nucleotides match TRBD1. The CDR3 spans 14 residues. V lost 2 bases to trimming and J lost 7 bases; unmatched junction nucleotides: 4. Per germline, CDR1 MDHEN and CDR2 SYDVKM. CDR3 sequence reads: CASSLGGQGGEQYF. The CDR3 DNA reads TGTGCCAGCAGTTTAGGGGGACAGGGGGGAGAGCAGTACTTC.

This chain connects TRBV27 to TRBJ2-3, with 8 bases that match TRBD2. V lost 0 bases to trimming and J lost 5 bases; unmatched junction nucleotides: 13. This CDR3 contains 18 residues. In germline, CDR1 is MNHEY, CDR2 SMNVEV (reference sequence). Here the CDR3 reads CASSLSRGRWLAGDTQYF. The CDR3 DNA reads as TGTGCCAGCAGTTTATCCAGGGGCAGATGGCTAGCGGGAGATACGCAGTATTTT.

The chain has TRBV18 and TRBJ1-1, with D uncertain. Germline CDR1 is KGHSH and CDR2 is LQKENI. Between the trimmed V and J ends, which lost 2 bases and 1 base, there was a span of 14 bases. This CDR3 contains 16 residues. The CDR3 loop reads CASSPVIAPGNTEAFF. CDR3 coding DNA: TGTGCCAGCTCACCAGTAATCGCTCCGGGGAACACTGAAGCTTTCTTT.

V gene TRBV15 combines with J gene TRBJ1-6, with 10 bases aligning to TRBD1. The CDR3 is 17 residues long. Germline-derived CDR1 and CDR2 are LNHNV and YYDKDF (reference sequence). The junction had 7 bases not matched to a gene; V was cut back by 2 bases and J by 6 bases. The CDR3 sequence is CATSRTRQGAGNSPLHF. As DNA, the CDR3 is TGTGCCACCAGCAGAACGAGACAGGGGGCCGGTAATTCACCCCTCCACTTT.

The chain is built from TRBV5-4 and TRBJ1-4, with TRBD1 as a possible D gene (5 bases). Germline V gene data show CDR1 as SGHNT and CDR2 as YYREEE (reference sequence). This CDR3 contains 14 residues. Trimming cost V 5 bases and J 6 bases, with 14 bases left between them. In DNA, the CDR3 is TGTGCCAGCAGGAGGGACTTAGGGGATGAAAAACTGTTTTTT. Protein sequence: CASRRDLGDEKLFF.

A note on this clone: Other DNA sequences in the sample encode the same CDR3. V and J are TRBV11-3 and TRBJ2-2, with D possibly being TRBD2 (6 bases). With 1 base removed from V and 0 bases from J, the gap between germline ends came to 6 bases. This CDR3 has 15 residues. The germline V gene encodes CDR1 SGHNT and CDR2 YENEEA. This CDR3 is CASSLGGTNTGELFF. The CDR3 region has the DNA TGTGCCAGCAGCTTAGGCGGGACGAACACCGGGGAGCTGTTTTTT.

This chain uses TRBV5-1 with TRBJ2-1; a possible D gene is TRBD2 (6 bases). The V gene's germline CDR1 is SGHRS and CDR2 YFSETQ. CDR3 length: 13 amino acids. Between the trimmed V and J ends, which lost 0 bases and 13 bases, there was a span of 14 bases. CDR3 sequence reads: CASSLAGEVKQFF. The CDR3 nucleotides read TGCGCCAGCAGCTTGGCCGGGGAGGTTAAACAGTTCTTC.

This clone is a singleton in its sample. This rearrangement joins TRBV6-1 to TRBJ1-2; D may be TRBD1 (5 bases). V lost 2 bases to trimming and J lost 2 bases, with 12 bases between them. The CDR3 length is 15 residues. In germline, CDR1 is MNHNS, CDR2 SASEGT. Here the CDR3 DNA reads TGTGCCAGCAGTGAACTAAGGGAGGGGAACTATGGCTACACCTTC. Translating gives CASSELREGNYGYTF.

The chain employs TRBV4-1 and TRBJ2-5, with D uncertain. Germline CDR1 reads MGHRA; CDR2 reads YSYEKL. The V and J ends lost 0 bases and 0 bases respectively, with 11 bases between them. This CDR3 spans 16 amino acids. The CDR3 sequence is CASSQDDTKYQETQYF. The CDR3 DNA follows: TGCGCCAGCAGCCAAGATGACACGAAGTACCAAGAGACCCAGTACTTC.

The rearrangement joins TRBV10-3 to TRBJ1-3, with no clear D. Trimming took 9 bases from V and 0 from J, leaving 9 bases between them. The V gene's germline CDR1 is ENHRY and CDR2 SYGVKD. The CDR3 has 13 residues. CDR3 loop: CAIVQNSGNTIYF. CDR3 bases: TGTGCCATTGTACAAAACTCTGGAAACACCATATATTTT.

This clone has more than one count but fewer than ten. This chain connects TRBV5-1 to TRBJ1-2; 7 bases are a match to TRBD1. Trimming removed 3 bases from V and 6 bases from J; junction bases left unmatched: 8. The CDR3 consists of 14 residues. The V gene's germline CDR1 is SGHRS and CDR2 YFSETQ. The CDR3, as DNA: TGCGCCAGCAGCTGGGGACAGATACTCGATGGCTACACCTTC. Translated, it gives CASSWGQILDGYTF.

The chain is built from TRBV5-1 and TRBJ2-7; TRBD2 might be the D (6 bases). V was cut by 2 bases and J by 0 bases, with 18 bases left in between. This CDR3 region has 17 residues. Germline V gives CDR1 SGHRS, CDR2 YFSETQ. The DNA of the CDR3 is TGCGCCAGCAGCTTACGCCGACTGCGGGATAGCTCCTACGAGCAGTACTTC. Encoded protein: CASSLRRLRDSSYEQYF.

This clone came up a few times. The chain combines TRBV2 with TRBJ2-5; 11 bases agree with TRBD2. The CDR3 length is 17 residues. CDR1 is SNHLY, CDR2 FYNNEI, per germline. V was clipped by 1 base and J by 5 bases; unmatched bases: 9. The CDR3 sequence is CASSEGSSGRAWETQYF. The CDR3 nucleotides read TGTGCCAGCAGTGAAGGGAGTAGCGGGAGGGCCTGGGAGACCCAGTACTTC.

In this sample, this clone turned up a few times. The chain links TRBV7-9 to TRBJ2-1; unclear D gene. CDR1 is SEHNR, CDR2 FQNEAQ, per germline (reference sequence). This CDR3 is built from 12 residues. V gave up 3 bases and J gave up 7 bases, with 7 bases separating them. The CDR3 DNA follows: TGTGCCAGCAGCTTCCACTCGAATGAGCAGTTCTTC. The encoded protein is CASSFHSNEQFF.